This entry is about one T cell receptor (beta chain). This CDR3 contains 16 residues. Germline lookup yields CDR1 PRHDT and CDR2 FYEKMQ (reference sequence). J gave up 2 bases and V 5 bases, and 3 bases lay outside the gene matches. The source of the sample is a study of blood T cell repertoires in COVID-19. About the research overall: Material from acute and convalescent COVID-19 was sourced from the United States, Italy and Spain. The analysed material was cDNA or gDNA that came from T cells, B-cell-depleted T cells, or PBMCs.

The authors' processing: Reference gene primer amplification gave nucleated cell count estimates. TCRdb keeps only in-frame clones here, not all; method: immunoSEQ multiplex PCR. Clone size and V and J calls were adopted from that table, with D and trimming inferred from the DNA. Of more than 120,000 clones in the sample, roughly nine tenths were seen once. Sequences were obtained from peripheral blood. The chain is built from TRBV13 and TRBJ2-3; 14 bases are a match to TRBD2. This TCR was recovered from a human donor in a cohort sampled during active COVID-19. This chain's CDR3 is CASSGTSGGSTDTQYF. The DNA of the CDR3 is TGTGCCAGCAGCGGGACTAGCGGGGGATCCACAGATACGCAGTATTTT. The full variable domain, in which reference TRBV13 and TRBJ2-3 provide the parts outside the CDR3, is AAGVIQSPRHLIKEKRETATLKCYPIPRHDTVYWYQQGPGQDPQFLISFYEKMQSDKGSIPDRFSAQQFSDYHSELNMSSLELGDSALYFCASSGTSGGSTDTQYFGPGTRLTVL.